This T cell receptor (beta chain) was documented in a study of vaccination effects on CD4 cells after COVID-19. Viral peptide pool expansion of antigen-specific CD4+ T cells preceded sequencing in the ViraFEST assay. Cells that had been cultured for less than 13 days were the source of isolated CD4+ T cells. This person caught SARS-CoV-2 sometime from March to December 2020, and PCR testing confirmed the infection. After about 2 million PBMC were placed in each well, they were cultured with approximately 10 IU/ml IL-2 and roughly 10 ug/ml peptides. With regard to this clone: Its target is not known.

CDR3 length: 16 amino acids. V lost 5 bases and J lost 5; bases outside the gene matches: 12. Germline-derived CDR1 and CDR2 are SGHAT and FQNNGV. Sequencing was performed with immunoSEQ multiplex PCR; in TCRdb, only in-frame clones are kept and a portion is missing. The sample has about 27,000 clones; 65% to 80% are singletons. The TCR sequence derives from a human donor who had a prior SARS-CoV-2 infection. The gene calls are TRBV11-2 and TRBJ2-7; the match to TRBD1 covers 10 bases. The specimen was CD4+ T cells from PBMCs cultured with HCoV-NL63 spike peptides, collected before COVID-19 vaccination. The CDR3 DNA sequence: TGTGCCAGCAGCACTGTCCGGGACAGGGGTTCCCACGAGCAGTACTTC. Translated: CASSTVRDRGSHEQYF.